This T cell receptor beta chain was recovered during a study of cytomegalovirus exposure and HLA in healthy donors (dated by TCRdb to 2017 to 2019). As for the study more broadly: An earlier analysis of approximately 640 of the donors reported 276 Gb of sequence data and some 120 million unique TCR beta sequences from about 180 million T cells. Roughly 300 gigabases of sequencing data and around 80 million unique TCR sequences made up an early release that covered several hundred HLA-typed donors. Of the roughly 400 genotyped donors, roughly 80% fell in the genetic ancestry cluster associated with self-reported Caucasian donors. The study aimed to test whether cataloging public T cell receptors could reveal signatures of past pathogen exposure. The study profiled the T cell repertoires of under 850 subjects by immunosequencing and related them to cytomegalovirus serostatus. In addition to the first cohort of 650 to 750 subjects, a separate validation cohort of over 90 different subjects was used. High-throughput TCR immunosequencing, statistical association of individual TCRs with disease status, and machine learning were combined to predict cytomegalovirus infection status. A later analysis re-analyzed previously published TCR beta repertoires from about 730 donors and added high-resolution HLA genotyping to study TCR occurrence patterns. In the later analysis, no new phenotypic data were used to find candidate immune exposures; instead, reliance was placed on TCR beta sequences and their occurrence across donors. In an earlier analysis of 587 of the donors, high-throughput TCR beta sequencing was used to judge whether each TCR beta V gene segment behaved as functional or pseudogenic. Donor age, sex, ethnicity and CMV serostatus were collected together with the repertoire data. A later genetic analysis used genome-wide SNP genotypes for 398 of the 666 donors, treating that subset as a discovery cohort. All discovery cohort repertoires had been generated using a single sequencing platform. HLA typing covered class I and class II loci at four-digit resolution. The number of typed donors differed by locus: roughly 629-630 for A, B, C, DRB1 and DQB1; 522 for DQA1; 606 for DPA1; and some 430 for DPB1. Because of strong linkage in the cohort, a handful of DR-DQ haplotypes were treated as single units for association and clustering. Across approximately 400 genotyped donors of the cohort, an average of 235,054 unique TCR beta nucleotide sequences per donor were sequenced, and around 20% of those sequences were non-productive.

The cohort was made up of 666 healthy bone marrow donors. All cohort members were sampled while nominally healthy, although unrecorded immune exposures were likely present. The donor was CMV seropositive and belonged to the group of about 290 seropositive cohort members. A peripheral blood sample was provided by each donor, and peripheral blood mononuclear cells were used for TCR beta sequencing. The Qiagen DNeasy Blood Extraction Kit was used to extract genomic DNA from the blood cell samples. Regarding this clone: Its antigen target is currently unknown. No much larger clone exists at a distance of one base, and base qualities are not known.

The CDR3, from cysteine to phenylalanine, totals 13 residues. Only the CDR3 portion is preserved as DNA: 39 bases, with reading frame beginning at the first base. As encoded in the germline V gene, CDR1 is SGHRS while CDR2 is YFSETQ. V is cut back by 3 bases and J by 4 bases, with 1 base in the junction unmatched. The investigation overall reported the following: In a later analysis, several top co-occurrence clusters were reported to appear linked to parvovirus B19, influenza, CMV and Epstein-Barr virus. Sequencing depth was assumed to be roughly uniform across donors in the presence/absence analyses, though that assumption may not hold. According to a later analysis, TCR association rates differed among HLA loci, with DRB1 alleles showing the most associated TCRs and HLA-C alleles showing the fewest. A later analysis found that most CMV-associated TCR beta chains appeared HLA-restricted, with HLA associations seemingly driven largely by CMV exposure. CMV serostatus was the only immune exposure information available for the cohort. The cohort was sequenced for TCR beta chains only, and without alpha or paired-chain data the features that could be detected were limited. In a later analysis, HLA-associated TCR beta chains showed more clonal expansion and lower generation probabilities than non-associated chains that were equally common. In both the original and validation cohorts, the classifier was reported to diagnose cytomegalovirus status with high specificity and sensitivity. The authors suggested that the approach could potentially be extended to other disease states and immunological phenotypes. When HLA alleles, especially DR and DQ, strongly co-occurred, attributing TCR associations to individual alleles was difficult. Correlated functional status among segregating V segments might reflect linkage disequilibrium, but an unknown experimental factor could not be ruled out. HLA typing was unavailable for some donors at each locus, so association tests used only the typed subset. Three of the identified cytomegalovirus-associated TCR beta chains were confirmed in vitro to be specific for cytomegalovirus antigens. In an earlier analysis of a few hundred of the donors, most TCR beta V segments were observed in productive rearrangements about 87% or about 30% of the time, broadly matching IMGT annotations. While some public TCRs were present in many individuals, most TCR sequences turned up only very rarely across donors. Some IMGT-functional V segments, including TRBV6-2 and TRBV6-3, could not be told apart with the 87-base-pair reads, so those segments were excluded. The study gave a list of 150 to 200 TCR beta chains associated with cytomegalovirus. A later analysis associated about 17,000 TCR beta sequences with specific HLA alleles at a false discovery rate of 0.05. A further reported finding was that TCR beta sequences accurately predicted the HLA-A and HLA-B alleles for most subjects in the first cohort. A cluster of highly shared sequence variants was judged likely to be a technical artifact of the sequencing pipeline. Seventeen rarely observed V segments, including chromosome 9 orphons, were excluded from the earlier analysis of approximately 500 of the donors because counts were too low. V-gene and J-gene trimming of TCR beta chains was associated with a missense DCLRE1C variant in a later genetic analysis, and the association was replicated in an independent cohort. According to a later genetic analysis, donors in an Asian-associated ancestry cluster had fewer N-insertions in productive TCRs than the roughly 670-donor mean.

Library prep was done by the immunoSEQ multiplex PCR assay. For the multiplex PCR, a mixture combining 60 forward primers for TCR Vbeta segments and 13 reverse primers for TCR Jbeta segments was used. The CDR3 region of rearranged TCR beta genes was amplified from genomic DNA with a multiplex PCR assay. The amplified TCR beta libraries were sequenced on the Illumina HiSeq System as 87-base-pair reads. On the study's bioinformatics: A later analysis tallied around 87 million unique TCR beta chains across the 666 repertoires, and about 10 million of those chains were shared by two or more donors. Raw reads were error-corrected and collapsed into unique sequences by a nearest-neighbor algorithm in which closely related sequences were merged to remove PCR and sequencing errors. Alignment of CDR3 sequences to IMGT reference sequences was used to assign V, D and J gene segments. For a sequence to be retained, at least a six-nucleotide match to both a V gene segment and a J gene segment was required. A rearrangement counted as productive if the CDR3 had no stop codons and remained in frame with V and J, and every other rearrangement counted as non-productive. Following IMGT convention, CDR3 was defined as the stretch from the second conserved V-encoded cysteine up to the conserved J-encoded phenylalanine. In an earlier analysis of around 570 of the donors, sequences lacking an unambiguous match to a single V gene segment were excluded. In an earlier analysis of 587 of the donors, a V segment was called functional when productive rearrangements were above 56.7%, and segregating when the standard deviation between donors exceeded 5%. A statistical classification framework was built for diagnosing cytomegalovirus status from the catalog of TCR beta chain sequences. In a later analysis, TCR nucleotide sequences were compared against IMGT/GENE-DB human TR gene sequences so that V and J genes could be assigned. A later analysis assigned CDR3 sequences and most-parsimonious VDJ recombination scenarios with the TCRdist pipeline. In a later analysis, every TCR beta chain was defined by the combination of its CDR3 amino acid sequence and its V-gene family, and reads without a unique V-gene family were dropped. In a later analysis, fewer than 600 highly shared, low-generation-probability nucleotide sequences were removed to address suspected cross-contamination and a sequencing artifact. In a later analysis, a clonal expansion index for each public chain was calculated from normalized within-repertoire ranks of inferred template counts. In a later analysis, generation probabilities were computed with a VDJ recombination model fitted to out-of-frame rearrangements, and the resulting probabilities were checked against IGoR. In a later analysis, hypergeometric tests were used to score TCR-TCR, TCR-HLA and TCR-CMV co-occurrence, with a repertoire-size bias correction applied to TCR pairs. In a later analysis, false discovery rates were estimated by permuting HLA or CMV assignments 20 times. In a later analysis, co-occurring TCRs were grouped using DBSCAN, and TCRdist sequence similarity was added for clustering within HLA-allele-positive subsets. Repertoires with fewer than 30,000 or more than 120,000 public chains were left out of co-occurrence clustering, as were a handful of repertoires with anomalous nucleotide sharing. What TCRdb holds here is the immuneACCESS table cut down to in-frame rearrangements. Part of the clones is not present; checked against another copy, under half of the missing clones reflect an unresolved V gene, and the others are unexplained. V and J calls and clone size are copied from that table; D and trimming were computed from the DNA. The sample table shows some 90,000 clones, and 55% to 70% are seen once. The ten largest clones represent approximately 6.3% of the sample.

The V and J genes are TRBV5-1 and TRBJ1-3, with TRBD1 matching 7 junction bases. Sequenced material: PBMCs. This TCR came from a boy aged 5-17 years in good health and CMV-seropositive. The CDR3: CASSWGQGNTIYF. The bases are TGCGCCAGCAGCTGGGGACAGGGAAACACCATATATTTT.